These T cell receptor beta chains were read from a single sample in a study of beta chain features in type 1 diabetes. Clones were sequenced by immunoSEQ multiplex PCR, and TCRdb holds only the in-frame ones, with some missing. The sample yields roughly 140,000 clones, about 8.1% seen once. The material sequenced was central memory CD4+ T cells from blood. The receptor source for this set is a young man in good health. CDR3s include the opening cysteine and the closing phenylalanine or tryptophan. The order of the fields is clone size, D gene, J gene, CDR3 length, V gene, CDR3 protein, CDR3 DNA. A D gene is named only where the DNA matches it firmly. Rows may omit the clone size; those that give it use once, few, many or a size class.

>few|TRBD1|TRBJ1-5|17|TRBV6-1
CASSEREQGFSNQPQHF
TGTGCCAGCAGTGAAAGGGAACAGGGGTTTAGCAATCAGCCCCAGCATTTT
>few|TRBD1|TRBJ2-3|14|TRBV7-2
CASSPRDSRDTQYF
TGTGCCAGCAGCCCTCGGGACAGCAGGGATACGCAGTATTTT
>.|TRBD1|TRBJ1-2|13|TRBV19
CASSKDRDDGYTF
TGTGCCAGTAGCAAAGACAGGGATGATGGCTACACCTTC
>few|.|TRBJ1-5|14|TRBV18
CASSPNGGNQPQHF
TGTGCCAGCTCACCAAACGGGGGAAATCAGCCCCAGCATTTT
>.|TRBD1|TRBJ2-7|15|TRBV10-3
CAISDRDRVSYEQYF
TGTGCCATCAGTGACCGGGACAGGGTATCCTACGAGCAGTACTTC
>many|.|TRBJ2-6|16|TRBV15
CATSRSRQSGANVLTF
TGTGCCACCAGCAGATCAAGACAGTCTGGGGCCAACGTCCTGACTTTC
>many|.|TRBJ1-1|16|TRBV9
CASNRGGPQGSTEAFF
TGTGCCAGCAACCGGGGGGGGCCCCAGGGGAGCACTGAAGCTTTCTTT
>many|.|TRBJ2-1|15|TRBV6-5
CASSLAPPSYNEQFF
TGTGCCAGCAGCCTTGCGCCACCGAGCTACAATGAGCAGTTCTTC
>many|.|TRBJ2-2|13|TRBV7-2
CASSVLSTGELFF
TGTGCCAGCAGCGTTTTATCTACCGGGGAGCTGTTTTTT
>.|TRBD1|TRBJ1-1|15|TRBV2
CASSNPGQGNTEAFF
TGTGCCAGCAGTAATCCGGGACAGGGGAACACTGAAGCTTTCTTT
>few|TRBD1|TRBJ1-2|14|TRBV7-2
CASSLGTGEDGYTF
TGTGCCAGCAGCTTAGGGACAGGGGAGGATGGCTACACCTTC
>.|.|TRBJ2-2|14|TRBV5-1
CASSLAVGAGELFF
TGCGCCAGCAGCTTGGCCGTGGGAGCCGGGGAGCTGTTTTTT
>.|TRBD2|TRBJ2-3|19|TRBV4-1
CAIPLRVSGNSVGPDTQYF
TGCGCCATTCCCCTCCGGGTTAGCGGGAACTCTGTCGGTCCAGATACGCAGTATTTT
>.|.|TRBJ2-1|14|TRBV27
CASSFPGSYNEQFF
TGTGCCAGCAGTTTTCCGGGCTCCTACAATGAGCAGTTCTTC
>many|TRBD2|TRBJ2-7|13|TRBV29-1
CSVGTSGSYEQYF
TGCAGCGTTGGGACTAGCGGGAGCTACGAGCAGTACTTC
>once|.|TRBJ1-1|14|TRBV7-3
CASSLNPGGTEAFF
TGTGCCAGCAGCTTAAATCCCGGGGGCACTGAAGCTTTCTTT
>few|.|TRBJ2-3|15|TRBV7-9
CASSLATRATDTQYF
TGTGCCAGCAGCTTAGCGACGCGGGCCACAGATACGCAGTATTTT
>few|.|TRBJ2-2|14|TRBV5-4
CASSLGLDGGELFF
TGTGCCAGCAGCTTGGGACTCGATGGCGGGGAGCTGTTTTTT
>few|.|TRBJ1-5|15|TRBV5-1
CASSLDAGSNQPQHF
TGCGCCAGCAGCTTGGATGCAGGGAGCAATCAGCCCCAGCATTTT
>few|.|TRBJ1-1|15|TRBV7-2
CASSLVGDMNTEAFF
TGTGCCAGCAGCTTAGTAGGGGACATGAACACTGAAGCTTTCTTT
>few|TRBD2|TRBJ2-1|16|TRBV5-1
CASSPQLAGGPGEQFF
TGCGCCAGCAGCCCCCAACTAGCGGGAGGGCCGGGTGAGCAGTTCTTC
>few|TRBD1|TRBJ2-1|15|TRBV18
CASSPRQGDANEQFF
TGTGCCAGCTCACCACGACAGGGGGACGCCAATGAGCAGTTCTTC
>.|TRBD1|TRBJ1-2|15|TRBV4-2
CASSLQAQGDYGYTF
TGTGCCAGCAGCCTTCAGGCCCAGGGGGACTATGGCTACACCTTC
>.|.|TRBJ1-2|15|TRBV5-1
CASSVTGNRGEGYTF
TGCGCCAGCAGCGTTACAGGGAATAGGGGAGAGGGCTACACCTTC
>few|TRBD2|TRBJ2-7|18|TRBV7-9
CASSRGTSGRANSYEQYF
TGTGCCAGCAGCCGCGGGACTAGCGGGAGGGCCAATTCCTACGAGCAGTACTTC
>few|TRBD1|TRBJ2-5|16|TRBV7-9
CASSLSLRTGKETQYF
TGTGCCAGCAGCTTATCCCTAAGGACAGGGAAAGAGACCCAGTACTTC
>.|TRBD1|TRBJ2-7|15|TRBV11-3
CASSPGQGARERQYF
TGTGCCAGCAGCCCCGGACAGGGGGCGCGGGAAAGACAGTACTTC
>few|TRBD1|TRBJ1-2|15|TRBV2
CASSEKTGLDYGYTF
TGTGCCAGCAGTGAGAAGACAGGGTTGGACTATGGCTACACCTTC
>many|.|TRBJ1-5|16|TRBV21-1
CASSNRGQGASQPQHF
TGTGCCAGCAGCAATAGGGGACAGGGGGCTAGTCAGCCCCAGCATTTT
>.|.|TRBJ2-7|16|TRBV5-5
CASSFVRGTPAGEQYF
TGTGCCAGCAGCTTTGTGAGGGGGACCCCTGCGGGCGAGCAGTACTTC
>.|TRBD2|TRBJ2-3|16|TRBV4-2
CASSQGTSGREDTQYF
TGTGCCAGCAGCCAGGGGACTAGCGGGAGGGAAGATACGCAGTATTTT
>few|TRBD1|TRBJ2-6|15|TRBV9
CASSVTGVGANVLTF
TGTGCCAGCAGCGTTACAGGGGTCGGGGCCAACGTCCTGACTTTC
>few|.|TRBJ2-2|17|TRBV4-1
CASSQERGITNTGELFF
TGCGCCAGCAGCCAAGAACGGGGGATTACGAACACCGGGGAGCTGTTTTTT
>few|.|TRBJ1-5|13|TRBV30
CAWSGSGNQPQHF
TGTGCCTGGAGCGGGTCTGGCAATCAGCCCCAGCATTTT
>.|.|TRBJ1-2|15|TRBV7-3
CASSLALGDNYGYTF
TGTGCCAGCAGCTTAGCGCTCGGGGATAACTATGGCTACACCTTC
>.|TRBD1|TRBJ2-7|15|TRBV5-1
CASSPLQGVAYEQYF
TGCGCCAGCAGCCCGCTACAGGGGGTGGCCTACGAGCAGTACTTC
>.|.|TRBJ1-4|16|TRBV4-1
CASSPWTDPTNEKLFF
TGCGCCAGCAGCCCGTGGACAGATCCAACTAATGAAAAACTGTTTTTT
>few|.|TRBJ1-5|15|TRBV7-2
CASSLDGTKNQPQHF
TGTGCCAGCAGCTTAGACGGGACAAAAAATCAGCCCCAGCATTTT
>.|.|TRBJ1-1|17|TRBV28
CASRYNPGGWRNTEAFF
TGTGCCAGCAGGTATAACCCGGGGGGATGGAGGAACACTGAAGCTTTCTTT
>.|TRBD1|TRBJ1-2|14|TRBV7-2
CASSLETGDYGYTF
TGTGCCAGCAGCTTAGAGACAGGGGACTATGGCTACACCTTC
>many|.|TRBJ2-2|13|TRBV30
CAWSGTPTGELFF
TGTGCCTGGAGTGGGACACCTACCGGGGAGCTGTTTTTT
>few|TRBD1|TRBJ1-4|16|TRBV5-1
CASSLGRTGSNEKLFF
TGCGCCAGCAGCTTGGGAAGGACAGGATCAAATGAAAAACTGTTTTTT
>few|.|TRBJ1-6|15|TRBV27
CASSHRSRNNSPLHF
TGTGCCAGCAGTCACAGATCAAGAAATAATTCACCCCTCCACTTT
>many|TRBD1|TRBJ1-1|14|TRBV18
CASSGQEMNTEAFF
TGTGCCAGCTCAGGACAGGAGATGAACACTGAAGCTTTCTTT
>.|.|TRBJ1-1|14|TRBV7-3
CASSPTTGNTEAFF
TGTGCCAGCAGCCCCACGACAGGGAACACTGAAGCTTTCTTT
>few|.|TRBJ1-2|14|TRBV6-5
CASRRAGANYGYTF
TGTGCCAGCAGACGGGCAGGGGCCAACTATGGCTACACCTTC
>many|.|TRBJ2-3|14|TRBV28
CASSFRGGRDTQYF
TGTGCCAGCAGTTTTAGGGGGGGGAGAGATACGCAGTATTTT
>.|.|TRBJ1-5|14|TRBV6-4
CASRTGIGNQPQHF
TGTGCCAGCAGGACGGGGATAGGCAATCAGCCCCAGCATTTT
>many|TRBD2|TRBJ2-1|15|TRBV4-2
CASSGTSGGANEQFF
TGTGCCAGCAGCGGGACTAGCGGGGGGGCCAATGAGCAGTTCTTC
>few|TRBD2|TRBJ2-3|16|TRBV5-4
CASSLALSGVTDTQYF
TGTGCCAGCAGCTTGGCCCTTAGCGGGGTAACAGATACGCAGTATTTT
>few|.|TRBJ2-7|15|TRBV9
CASSVDPGLGREQYF
TGTGCCAGCAGCGTAGATCCAGGGCTCGGTCGCGAGCAGTACTTC
>.|.|TRBJ1-2|12|TRBV28
CASSLVTTGYTF
TGTGCCAGCAGTTTAGTCACAACTGGCTACACCTTC
>.|.|TRBJ2-5|14|TRBV30
CAWSVLGSDETQYF
TGTGCCTGGAGTGTACTGGGTAGCGACGAGACCCAGTACTTC
>few|TRBD2|TRBJ2-7|15|TRBV7-2
CASSPGTSGRYEQYF
TGTGCCAGCAGCCCCGGGACTAGCGGGAGATACGAGCAGTACTTC
>few|.|TRBJ1-5|13|TRBV30
CAWRQGLNQPQHF
TGTGCCTGGAGGCAGGGTTTAAATCAGCCCCAGCATTTT
>.|TRBD1|TRBJ2-1|12|TRBV10-3
CAISFDRDEQFF
TGTGCCATCAGCTTTGACAGGGATGAGCAGTTCTTC